This T cell receptor (beta chain) was identified in a study of blood T cells in healthy people across ages. Points from the study as a whole: It was found that TCR beta diversity correlated strongly with the percentage of naive T cells.

A J-beta primer mix and a sample-barcoded 5' primer were used in a second PCR of roughly 6 to 11 cycles. Each cDNA molecule carried a tag from a template-switch adaptor that contained 12 random nucleotides. TCRdb called the 5' RACE reads again in MiXCR, with one record for every CDR3 protein. The data show about 1 million distinct CDR3 sequences, with 40% to 45% seen just once and approximately 17% held by the top ten. There are 14 residues in the CDR3. CDR1 and CDR2 (germline): SGHVS, FNYEAQ. The V and J ends lost 4 bases and 7 bases respectively, with 14 bases between them. The individuals who served as donors were healthy Caucasians living in Russia, aged roughly 6 to 100. The sample holds one count of this clonotype. As yet, its antigen is unknown.

The genes are TRBV7-6 and TRBJ2-1; D gene unclear. The sample comprised blood. The receptor's source is a woman aged 55-70 years in good health. The CDR3 loop is CASSSRGGWNEQFF. The CDR3 nucleotides are TGTGCCAGCAGCTCTCGCGGTGGTTGGAATGAGCAGTTCTTC.